The 28 T cell receptor beta chains presented below share a single source sample, sequenced in a study of shared clonotypes between healthy human individuals. The data were produced by immunoSEQ multiplex PCR, yet TCRdb's version contains in-frame clones alone and is incomplete. The sample has about 2.1 million clones, 93% seen once; the top ten hold around 1.8%. It was CD45RO-negative cells, positively selected for CCR7, that made up naive CD8 cells, with terminally differentiated effector memory CD45RA+ cells excluded. Input material: naive CD8+ T cells from PBMCs. These receptors all come from a young man in good health. Some clones in this sample may be carry-over from other donors' samples.

The chain has TRBV4-1 and TRBJ2-1; 10 bases fit TRBD2. CDR1 MGHRA and CDR2 YSYEKL come from the germline V gene. The CDR3 is 16 residues long. J was trimmed by 6 bases and V by 1 base; bases with no gene match: 6. The CDR3 nucleotides read TGCGCCAGCAGCCAAGGCCTAGCGGGAGTCTTCAATGAGCAGTTCTTC. Its translation is CASSQGLAGVFNEQFF.

Details on this clone: Other DNA sequences in the sample encode the same CDR3. The genes are TRBV27 and TRBJ2-1; 9 nucleotides align to TRBD2. V dropped 0 bases and J dropped 3; count of bases not matched to a gene: 3. Germline assignment: CDR1 MNHEY and CDR2 SMNVEV (reference sequence). CDR3 size: 16 residues. The CDR3 is CASSLSSGSSYNEQFF. As DNA, the CDR3 is TGTGCCAGCAGTTTATCTAGCGGGAGTAGCTACAATGAGCAGTTCTTC.

The rearrangement links TRBV6-5 to TRBJ2-1; D not certain. Trimming took 6 bases from V and 1 from J, leaving 13 bases between them. This CDR3 spans 15 amino acids. From germline, CDR1 is MNHEY and CDR2 SVGAGI. The CDR3 protein is CASSPRVGSYNEQFF. CDR3 bases: TGTGCCAGCAGCCCCCGGGTGGGTTCCTACAATGAGCAGTTCTTC.

The chain carries TRBV27 and TRBJ2-5; no definite D call. The CDR3 is 11 residues long. Germline-derived CDR1 and CDR2 are MNHEY and SMNVEV (reference sequence). The V and J ends lost 6 bases and 5 bases respectively, with 7 bases between them. Here the CDR3 DNA reads TGTGCCAGCAGGCGCCCTGAGACCCAGTACTTC. It specifies CASRRPETQYF.

The genes are TRBV19 and TRBJ2-7; D may be TRBD1 or TRBD2 (5 bases each). Germline CDR1 and CDR2: LNHDA and SQIVND (reference sequence). This CDR3 spans 13 amino acids. Trimming stripped 3 bases from V and 5 bases from J, with 11 bases between. CDR3 region: CASSIGTSHEQYF. CDR3 coding DNA: TGTGCCAGTAGTATTGGGACCAGCCACGAGCAGTACTTC.

The chain is built from TRBV19 and TRBJ2-3; D gene ambiguous. There are 15 residues in the CDR3. CDR1 LNHDA and CDR2 SQIVND come from the germline V gene (reference sequence). V was clipped by 7 bases and J by 0 bases, with 14 bases between them. In DNA, the CDR3 is TGTGCCAGTACCCCCGGCGCCAGGAGCACAGATACGCAGTATTTT. Amino acid sequence: CASTPGARSTDTQYF.

The V call is TRBV2, the J call TRBJ2-2; the match to TRBD2 covers 10 bases. The germline V gene encodes CDR1 SNHLY and CDR2 FYNNEI. V lost 2 bases and J lost 0; bases outside the gene matches: 6. CDR3 size: 18 residues. The CDR3 DNA reads as TGTGCCAGCAGTGAACGCCTAGCGGGAGAGACGAACACCGGGGAGCTGTTTTTT. Protein: CASSERLAGETNTGELFF.

The chain joins TRBV2 to TRBJ1-3; D might be TRBD1 (5 bases). This CDR3 has 13 amino acids. Germline values: CDR1 SNHLY, CDR2 FYNNEI. The V gene lost 5 bases and the J gene lost 8 bases, with 13 bases spanning the gap. The CDR3 DNA is TGTGCCAGCAGTCCCAGGGATTTATACACCATATATTTT. This sequence encodes CASSPRDLYTIYF.

J is TRBJ2-1 and V is TRBV27; 11 bases align to TRBD2. Germline V gene sequence: CDR1 MNHEY, CDR2 SMNVEV (reference sequence). With 3 bases clipped from V and 7 bases from J, the junction kept 8 bases outside the gene matches. This CDR3 contains 16 residues. The CDR3 here is CASSLGSGRALNEQFF. The CDR3 DNA reads TGTGCCAGCAGTTTGGGTAGCGGGAGGGCCTTGAATGAGCAGTTCTTC.

The chain couples TRBV6-6 to TRBJ2-7; 7 bases align to TRBD1. The length of the CDR3 is 13 residues. CDR1 and CDR2 (germline): MNHNY, SVGAGI (reference sequence). With 0 bases clipped from V and 11 bases from J, the junction kept 7 bases outside the gene matches. The CDR3 coding sequence is TGTGCCAGCAGTTACTCCGAGACAGGGCAAAAGTACTTC. It specifies CASSYSETGQKYF.

V is TRBV6-1 and J is TRBJ2-7; no clear D gene. The CDR3 is 10 residues long. V was shortened by 2 bases and J by 6 bases, with 2 bases between the two germline ends. Germline V gene data show CDR1 as MNHNS and CDR2 as SASEGT. The CDR3 is CASSESEQYF. The DNA for the CDR3 is TGTGCCAGCAGTGAATCCGAGCAGTACTTC.

V usage is TRBV29-1 and J usage is TRBJ1-1; D possibly corresponds to TRBD1 (5 bases). CDR1 is SQVTM, CDR2 ANQGSEA, per germline. The CDR3 loop spans 14 amino acids. The V gene lost 7 bases and the J gene lost 4 bases, with 19 bases spanning the gap. Here the CDR3 DNA reads TGCAGCGCCGACGAGACAGTTATCCTCACTGAAGCTTTCTTT. Amino acids: CSADETVILTEAFF.

V is TRBV6-1 and J is TRBJ1-5; D is uncertain. V lost 3 bases and J lost 4, with 10 bases in between. The germline gives CDR1 MNHNS, CDR2 SASEGT. The CDR3 spans 14 residues. The CDR3 loop is CASSDLGPNQPQHF. Written as DNA, the CDR3 is TGTGCCAGCAGTGATCTAGGGCCAAATCAGCCCCAGCATTTT.

This chain uses TRBV6-5 with TRBJ2-5; D possibly corresponds to TRBD2 (6 bases). The germline V gene has CDR1 MNHEY and CDR2 SVGAGI. Trimming stripped 5 bases from V and 5 bases from J, with 12 bases between. The CDR3 length is 13 residues. CDR3 amino acids: CASSLFGGETQYF. In nucleotides, the CDR3 is TGTGCCAGCAGTCTCTTTGGGGGGGAGACCCAGTACTTC.

This clone appeared once. The J gene is TRBJ2-2, the V gene TRBV21-1; the table assigns TRBD2, which was not confirmed against the DNA. TRBV21-1 is marked as a pseudogene. The CDR3 is 18 amino acids. The CDR3: CASSNGWEVCKTNGELFF. The CDR3 DNA reads TGTGCCAGCAGCAATGGGTGGGAGGTCTGCAAAACGAACGGGGAGCTGTTTTTT.

The rearrangement joins TRBV6-5 to TRBJ1-1; TRBD1 agrees at 8 bases. V lost 0 bases and J lost 4; bases outside the gene matches: 7. CDR1 and CDR2 from the germline V gene are MNHEY and SVGAGI. This CDR3 comprises 16 residues. The CDR3 DNA reads as TGTGCCAGCAGTTACTCGGGCAGGGGGCGCTTCACTGAAGCTTTCTTT. Translation: CASSYSGRGRFTEAFF.

With respect to this clone: This same CDR3 is encoded by further DNA sequences in the sample. The rearrangement joins TRBV27 to TRBJ2-7; possibly TRBD2 for D (6 bases). Trimming removed 2 bases from V and 3 bases from J, with 8 bases in between. This CDR3 has 13 residues. Looked up from germline, CDR1 is MNHEY and CDR2 is SMNVEV (reference sequence). CDR3 nucleotides: TGTGCCAGCAGTTTAGGACTAAACTACGAGCAGTACTTC. Translation gives CASSLGLNYEQYF.

The genes are TRBV28 and TRBJ1-4; D may be TRBD1 (5 bases). Germline V lookup: CDR1 MDHEN, CDR2 SYDVKM. The ends were cut back, 5 bases at V and 7 bases at J, with 17 bases in the middle. The CDR3 contains 15 residues. DNA for the CDR3: TGTGCCAGCAGTCCCGAGGGGCAGAAGGGTGAAAAACTGTTTTTT. Translation: CASSPEGQKGEKLFF.

This chain joins TRBV25-1 and TRBJ2-1; perhaps D is TRBD1 or TRBD2 (5 bases each). Between the trimmed V and J ends, which lost 2 bases and 6 bases, there was a span of 11 bases. This CDR3 contains 14 residues. The germline V gene has CDR1 MGHDK and CDR2 SYGVNS. In DNA, the CDR3 is TGTGCCAGCAGTGAAAGTTGGGGGATCAATGAGCAGTTCTTC. Protein sequence: CASSESWGINEQFF.

This clone appeared a single time. Other DNA sequences in this specimen translate into the identical CDR3. This chain connects TRBV28 to TRBJ1-1, with D hard to call. This CDR3 region has 13 residues. Germline V gene lookup returns CDR1 MDHEN and CDR2 SYDVKM. Trimming left V 8 bases short and J 1 base short, with 11 bases between. The CDR3, as DNA: TGTGCCAGCTCCTCGGGGTGGAACACTGAAGCTTTCTTT. Translated: CASSSGWNTEAFF.

This clone was detected only once. The chain combines TRBV30 with TRBJ1-2; D gene unclear. The CDR3 covers 13 residues. Germline CDR1 reads GTSNPN; CDR2 reads SVGIG (reference sequence). V was trimmed by 3 bases and J by 4 bases, leaving 12 bases between them. In DNA form, the CDR3 reads TGTGCCTGGAGACCGACGAACACCTATGGCTACACCTTC. Its translation: CAWRPTNTYGYTF. Together with reference TRBV30 and TRBJ1-2, the CDR3 gives the full variable domain: SQTIHQWPATLVQPVGSPLSLECTVEGTSNPNLYWYRQAAGRGLQLLFYSVGIGQISSEVPQNLSASRPQDRQFILSSKKLLLSDSGFYLCAWRPTNTYGYTFGSGTRLTVV.

The chain links TRBV29-1 to TRBJ1-3; D unresolved. Trimming stripped 5 bases from V and 2 bases from J, with 10 bases between. The CDR3 consists of 13 residues. Germline V gene lookup returns CDR1 SQVTM and CDR2 ANQGSEA. CDR3 nucleotide sequence: TGCAGCGTTCTGGGGAAGGCTGGAAACACCATATATTTT. This translates into CSVLGKAGNTIYF. The full variable domain, with the rest looked up from reference TRBV29-1 and TRBJ1-3, is SAVISQKPSRDICQRGTSLTIQCQVDSQVTMMFWYRQQPGQSLTLIATANQGSEATYESGFVIDKFPISRPNLTFSTLTVSNMSPEDSSIYLCSVLGKAGNTIYFGEGSWLTVV.

The J gene is TRBJ2-7, the V gene TRBV27; D possibly matches TRBD1 or TRBD2 (5 bases each). The V and J ends lost 0 bases and 1 base respectively, with 13 bases between them. The CDR3 covers 16 residues. Germline V CDR1 and CDR2: MNHEY, SMNVEV (reference sequence). In DNA form, the CDR3 reads TGTGCCAGCAGTTTATCCGGGGCGATGCTGTCCTACGAGCAGTACTTC. Encoded protein: CASSLSGAMLSYEQYF.

The chain is built from TRBV28 and TRBJ1-5; 9 bases are shared with TRBD1. V lost 6 bases to trimming and J lost 1 base; unmatched junction nucleotides: 4. Germline V gives CDR1 MDHEN, CDR2 SYDVKM. The CDR3 length is 15 residues. The CDR3 region is CASRGQGRSNQPQHF. The DNA of the CDR3 is TGTGCCAGCAGGGGACAGGGTCGGAGCAATCAGCCCCAGCATTTT.

This chain joins TRBV18 and TRBJ1-1, with D uncertain. The CDR3 sequence is 15 residues long. Trimming shortened V by 3 bases and J by 3 bases, and 14 bases separated the two germline ends. Germline V gene lookup returns CDR1 KGHSH and CDR2 LQKENI. The CDR3 protein is CASSPVESGDTEAFF. The CDR3 DNA reads as TGTGCCAGCTCACCCGTAGAATCTGGGGACACTGAAGCTTTCTTT.

This clone was picked up one time. The rearrangement joins TRBV28 to TRBJ1-4, with TRBD1 matching over 8 bases. This CDR3 comprises 14 residues. The germline gives CDR1 MDHEN, CDR2 SYDVKM. V lost 6 bases and J lost 8; bases outside the gene matches: 8. The CDR3: CASSEDRGIEKLFF. DNA of the CDR3: TGTGCCAGCAGCGAAGACAGGGGAATAGAAAAACTGTTTTTT. Full variable domain (rest looked up from reference TRBV28 and TRBJ1-4): DVKVTQSSRYLVKRTGEKVFLECVQDMDHENMFWYRQDPGLGLRLIYFSYDVKMKEKGDIPEGYSVSREKKERFSLILESASTNQTSMYLCASSEDRGIEKLFFGSGTQLSVL.

To note about this clone: Other DNA variants within this sample encode the same CDR3. CDR3 in DNA: TGTGCCAGCAGTGGGGGCGTGAACACTGAAGCTTTCTTT. This gives the protein CASSGGVNTEAFF. The chain recombines TRBV9 with TRBJ1-1, with D perhaps matching TRBD1 (6 bases). The germline V gene encodes CDR1 SGDLS and CDR2 YYNGEE. The CDR3 runs 13 residues. Trimming cost V 5 bases and J 0 bases, with 8 bases left between them.

The chain uses TRBV18 and TRBJ2-5; TRBD1 agrees at 10 bases. Germline loops: CDR1 KGHSH, CDR2 LQKENI. With 2 bases clipped from V and 3 bases from J, the junction kept 6 bases outside the gene matches. This CDR3 has 16 residues. CDR3 nucleotide sequence: TGTGCCAGCTCACCATCGAGAGGACAGGGGGAAGAGACCCAGTACTTC. It is translated as CASSPSRGQGEETQYF. Full variable domain (rest looked up from reference TRBV18 and TRBJ2-5): NAGVMQNPRHLVRRRGQEARLRCSPMKGHSHVYWYRQLPEEGLKFMVYLQKENIIDESGMPKERFSAEFPKEGPSILRIQQVVRGDSAAYFCASSPSRGQGEETQYFGPGTRLLVL.